The present TCR beta chain was sequenced within a study of beta chain features in type 1 diabetes. Study-level results: With patients and controls alike, PCR might favor shorter templates to an equal degree. Patients with Type 1 diabetes showed moderately but significantly shorter TCRB CDR3s in all four CD4+ subsets. Individuals with type 1 diabetes displayed fewer insertions and more deletions at VDJ junctions.

TCRB transcripts that were expressed got sequenced, as all of the isolated RNA had been reverse transcribed. Profiled with immunoSEQ multiplex PCR; TCRdb holds only in-frame clones, not every one. The table includes some 190,000 clones, less than 10% detected once. This CDR3 has 13 amino acids. From germline, CDR1 is MNHEY and CDR2 SMNVEV (reference sequence). V gave up 2 bases and J gave up 10 bases, with 14 bases separating them. This clone turned up a few times. Its target is unknown. Every donor had blood drawn once into heparin, 90 to 150 mL on average. Sequenced sample: central memory CD4+ T cells from blood. This receptor was identified in a young man with type 1 diabetes. This sequence joins TRBV27 and TRBJ1-2, with D hard to call. The DNA for the CDR3 is TGTGCCAGCAGTTTAAGGTTGGGCCTTGACTACACCTTC. This sequence encodes CASSLRLGLDYTF.